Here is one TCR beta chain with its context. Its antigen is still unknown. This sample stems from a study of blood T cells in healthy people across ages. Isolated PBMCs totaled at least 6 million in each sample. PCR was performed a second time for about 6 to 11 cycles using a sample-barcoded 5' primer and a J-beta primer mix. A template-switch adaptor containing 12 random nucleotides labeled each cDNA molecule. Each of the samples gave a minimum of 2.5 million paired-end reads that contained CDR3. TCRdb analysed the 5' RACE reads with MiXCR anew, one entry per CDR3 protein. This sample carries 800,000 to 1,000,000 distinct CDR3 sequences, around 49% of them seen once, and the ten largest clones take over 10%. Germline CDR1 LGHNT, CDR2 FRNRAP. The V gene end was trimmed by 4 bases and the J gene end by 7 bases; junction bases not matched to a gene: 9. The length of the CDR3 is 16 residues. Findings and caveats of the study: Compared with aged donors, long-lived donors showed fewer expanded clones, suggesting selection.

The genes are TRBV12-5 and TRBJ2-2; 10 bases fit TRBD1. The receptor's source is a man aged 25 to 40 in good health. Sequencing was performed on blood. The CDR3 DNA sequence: TGTGCTAGTGGTTCTTCCCCAGGGACAGGGGTCGGGGAGCTGTTTTTT. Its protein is CASGSSPGTGVGELFF.